The clone carrying this T cell receptor beta chain was counted a few times. What it binds is not known. This sample stems from a study of T cell repertoires in cytomegalovirus infection. Study-level background: Matching HLA type, along with CMV infection, was indicated by public TCR beta signatures. Findings of the study overall: Cumulative public TCR beta family frequency identified carriers of CMV plus the relevant HLA. Dominating the ex vivo response were TCR beta clonotypes that were CMV-specific and HLA-C-restricted.

The CDR3 is made up of 13 amino acids. Germline CDR1 reads LNHDA; CDR2 reads SQIVND (reference sequence). V was clipped by 4 bases and J by 1 base, with 8 bases between them. MiXCR, run by TCRdb on the reads, gives a single entry per CDR3 protein. Here the sample spans fewer than 200,000 distinct CDR3 sequences, around 14% being singletons. The V gene is TRBV19, the J gene TRBJ2-7; no firm D call. This clonotype was obtained from a human donor in good health (CMV status not recorded). Some clones in this sample may be carry-over from other donors' samples. Specimen: PBMCs. DNA for the CDR3: TGTGCCAGTAGTAGAGTAGGATCCTACGAGCAGTACTTC. This gives the protein CASSRVGSYEQYF.